This entry concerns a single TCR beta chain. What it binds is unknown. A much larger clone lies a single base off, so this may be a read error. The sample belongs to a study of response to subunit inactivated influenza vaccine. MiXCR, run by TCRdb on the RT-PCR reads, gives a single entry per CDR3 protein. The table records 450,000 to 600,000 distinct CDR3 sequences, under 9% of them present only once. The CDR3 consists of 11 residues. V was pared by 2 bases and J by 7 bases, with 2 bases between. The germline CDR1 and CDR2 sequences are SEHNR and FQNEAQ (reference sequence). Findings and limits, study-wide: T cells newly recruited by each seasonal influenza vaccination are few, the authors suggested.

The sequence was collected from a man between 50 and 75 years old who received an inactivated influenza vaccine. Source: PBMCs from blood, taken around 25 months after vaccination. The genes are TRBV7-9 and TRBJ2-2, with unresolved D. DNA of the CDR3: TGTGCCAGCAGCTTACTCGGGGAGCTGTTTTTT. It specifies CASSLLGELFF.